The sequence of this T cell receptor beta chain was determined in a study of blood T cells in healthy people across ages. The people who gave samples were healthy Caucasians from Russia, aged roughly 6 to 100. For every donor, a draw yielded around 10 milliliters of peripheral blood. Isolation recovered at least 6.5 million PBMCs from every sample. Study-wide points: Strong correlation was found linking TCR beta diversity to naive T cell percentage.

With a J-beta primer mix and a sample-barcoded 5' primer, a second PCR ran roughly 6 to 12 cycles. TCRdb redid the calling of the 5' RACE reads with MiXCR, one entry per CDR3 protein. In the table there are hundreds of thousands of distinct CDR3 sequences, about 21% of which are singletons. The germline CDR1 and CDR2 sequences are SGDLS and YYNGEE. V was shortened by 1 base and J by 11 bases, with 16 bases between the two germline ends. This CDR3 comprises 14 residues. This clonotype has ten or more counts. Its target is not known. Sequenced sample: blood. The chain recombines TRBV9 with TRBJ2-4; D gene ambiguous. The receptor was isolated from a man in his 70s in good health. CDR3 loop: CASSVNGGPSVQYF. In DNA, the CDR3 is TGTGCCAGCAGCGTAAACGGTGGGCCTTCTGTTCAGTACTTC.